Sequencing of this T cell receptor beta chain was carried out in a study of regulatory T cells in long-lasting Graves disease. Concerning this clonotype: Its antigen is unidentified. It is likely a read error: a sequence one base away is far more abundant.

Arm-PCR of CDR3 regions and iRepertoire HTBI primers were the basis on which TCR beta libraries were built. Each CDR3 protein is one row after TCRdb ran MiXCR on the multiplex PCR reads. The sample includes 250,000 to 300,000 distinct CDR3 sequences, 22% seen only once; the top ten take about 56%. Regarding time point: persistent/refractory GD, antithyroid drugs over 5 years with positive TRAb. Preparation of the TCR library used RNA extracted from PBMCs. As a group, patients came from one endocrinology department in Xi'an, China. Notes on the study in general: For persistent Graves' patients, TCR diversity was lower than for newly diagnosed ones. Fewer public clonotypes were shared by new patients (around 960) than by persistent patients (roughly 2,600).

Sample: peripheral blood mononuclear cells (PBMCs), taken when the disease was refractory, from a patient treated with antithyroid drugs. This TCR derives from a female donor with Graves disease.

This chain's CDR3 is CASSLTSVYQETQYF. The CDR3 DNA sequence: TGTGCCAGCAGCTTAACTAGCGTCTACCAAGAGACCCAGTACTTC. The V call is TRBV14, the J call TRBJ2-5; 7 nucleotides match TRBD2. V lost 5 bases and J lost 0; bases outside the gene matches: 6. Germline CDR1 is SGHDN and CDR2 is FVKESK. This CDR3 has 15 amino acids.